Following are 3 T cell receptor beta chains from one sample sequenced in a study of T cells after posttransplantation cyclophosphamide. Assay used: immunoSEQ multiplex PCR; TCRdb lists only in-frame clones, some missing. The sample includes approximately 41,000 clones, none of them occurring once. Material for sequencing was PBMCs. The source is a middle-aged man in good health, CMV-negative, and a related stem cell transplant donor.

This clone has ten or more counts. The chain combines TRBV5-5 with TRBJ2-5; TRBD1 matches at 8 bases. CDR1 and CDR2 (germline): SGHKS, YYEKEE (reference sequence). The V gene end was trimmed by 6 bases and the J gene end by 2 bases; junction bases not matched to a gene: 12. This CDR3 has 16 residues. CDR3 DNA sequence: TGTGCCAGCACCCCGCGACCGACAGGGGTACAAGAGACCCAGTACTTC. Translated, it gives CASTPRPTGVQETQYF.

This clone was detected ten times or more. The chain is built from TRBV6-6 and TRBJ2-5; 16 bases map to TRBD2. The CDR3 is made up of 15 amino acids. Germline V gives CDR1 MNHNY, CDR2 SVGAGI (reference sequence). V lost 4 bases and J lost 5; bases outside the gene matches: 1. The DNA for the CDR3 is TGTGCCAGCAGTTCGGGACTAGCGGGAGGGGAGACCCAGTACTTC. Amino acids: CASSSGLAGGETQYF.

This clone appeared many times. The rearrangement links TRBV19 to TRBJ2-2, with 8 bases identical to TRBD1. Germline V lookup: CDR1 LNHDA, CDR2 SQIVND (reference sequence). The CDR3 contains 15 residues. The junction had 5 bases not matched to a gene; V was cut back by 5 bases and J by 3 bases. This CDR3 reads CASSSQGGYTGELFF. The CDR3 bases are TGTGCCAGTAGTTCACAGGGGGGTTACACCGGGGAGCTGTTTTTT.